This TCR beta chain derives from a study of shared clonotypes between healthy human individuals. Findings and limits, study-wide: Some naive CD4 clonotypes, 5% to 5.5%, turned up in common across a handful of donors.

On this clone: The antigen remains unidentified. This sample includes further DNA sequences coding for the same CDR3.

Assay runs were performed at deep level. Sequencing was performed with immunoSEQ multiplex PCR; in TCRdb, only in-frame clones are kept and a portion is missing. The repertoire holds over a million clones, with about 80% as singletons. V was cut by 1 base and J by 6 bases, with 10 bases left in between. Germline V lookup: CDR1 KGHSH, CDR2 LQKENI. This CDR3 region has 13 residues. The chain is built from TRBV18 and TRBJ2-7; perhaps TRBD1 as D (7 bases). This TCR was sampled from a man younger than 35 in good health. Some clones in this sample may be carry-over from other donors' samples. Sequenced: memory CD4+ T cells from PBMCs. Subset given: CD45RA-negative fraction. CDR3 amino acids: CASSPRQGGEQYF. CDR3 DNA sequence: TGTGCCAGCTCACCACGACAGGGAGGCGAGCAGTACTTC.